What follows describes a single T cell receptor beta chain. The data were taken from a study of shared clonotypes between healthy human individuals. Repertoires were generated with immunoSEQ multiplex PCR, while TCRdb's copy carries only in-frame clones and drops some. The table records about 2.3 million clones, more than 80% of them present only once. V lost 3 bases, J lost 4 bases, and 16 bases lay in between. CDR1 and CDR2 from the germline V gene are MNHEY and SVGAGI. CDR3 length: 15 amino acids. The chain joins TRBV6-5 to TRBJ2-7; D is ambiguous. Sequencing was performed on naive CD4+ T cells from PBMCs. Noted subset: CD45RA+ positively selected. The clonotype was recovered from a man aged 18 to 29 in good health. Some clones in this sample may be carry-over from other donors' samples. DNA of the CDR3: TGTGCCAGCAGTTATGTACCAGGAGCTAAGTACGAGCAGTACTTC. It is translated as CASSYVPGAKYEQYF.